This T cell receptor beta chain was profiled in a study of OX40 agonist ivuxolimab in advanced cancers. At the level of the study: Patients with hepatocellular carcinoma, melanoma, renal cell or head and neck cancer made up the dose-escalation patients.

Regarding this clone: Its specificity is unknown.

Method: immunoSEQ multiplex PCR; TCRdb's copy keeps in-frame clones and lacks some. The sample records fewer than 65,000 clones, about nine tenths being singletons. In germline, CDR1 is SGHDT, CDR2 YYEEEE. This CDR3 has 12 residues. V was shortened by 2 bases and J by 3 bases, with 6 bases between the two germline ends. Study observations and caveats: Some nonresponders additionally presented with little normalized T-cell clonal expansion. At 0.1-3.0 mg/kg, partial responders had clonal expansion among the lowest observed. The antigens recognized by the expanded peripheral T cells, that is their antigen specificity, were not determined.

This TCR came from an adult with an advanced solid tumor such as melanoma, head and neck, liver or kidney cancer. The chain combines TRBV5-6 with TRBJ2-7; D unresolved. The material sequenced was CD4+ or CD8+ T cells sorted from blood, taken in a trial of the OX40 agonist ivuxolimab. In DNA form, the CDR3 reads TGTGCCAGCAGCTTTGGGTTCTACGAGCAGTACTTC. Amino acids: CASSFGFYEQYF.